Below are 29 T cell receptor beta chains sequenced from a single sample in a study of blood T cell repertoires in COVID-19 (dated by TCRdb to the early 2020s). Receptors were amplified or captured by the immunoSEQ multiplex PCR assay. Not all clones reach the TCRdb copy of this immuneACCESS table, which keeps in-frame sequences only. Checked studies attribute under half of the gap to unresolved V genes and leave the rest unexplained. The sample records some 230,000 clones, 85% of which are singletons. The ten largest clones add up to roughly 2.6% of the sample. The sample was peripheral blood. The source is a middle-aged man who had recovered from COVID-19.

The CDR3 nucleotides read TGCGCCAGCAGTGAGGTGACTAGCGGGAGTTACAATGAGCAGTTCTTC. Translated, it gives CASSEVTSGSYNEQFF. V usage is TRBV10-1 and J usage is TRBJ2-1; 12 bases align to TRBD2. CDR3 size: 16 residues. Per germline, CDR1 WNHNN and CDR2 SYGVQD (reference sequence). Trimming removed 2 bases from V and 4 bases from J; junction bases left unmatched: 3.

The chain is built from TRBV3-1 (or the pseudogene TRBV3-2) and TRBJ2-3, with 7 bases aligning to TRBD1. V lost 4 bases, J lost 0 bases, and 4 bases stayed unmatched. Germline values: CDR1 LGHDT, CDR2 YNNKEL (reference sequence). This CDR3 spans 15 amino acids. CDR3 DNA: TGTGCCAGCAGCCTGACAGGGAGTAGCACAGATACGCAGTATTTT. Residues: CASSLTGSSTDTQYF.

This chain's CDR3 is CALGGNYGYTF. CDR3 DNA sequence: TGTGCCCTAGGCGGCAACTATGGCTACACCTTC. The chain uses TRBV19 and TRBJ1-2; D call uncertain. Germline V gene data show CDR1 as LNHDA and CDR2 as SQIVND (reference sequence). The CDR3 extends over 11 amino acids. V was clipped by 11 bases and J by 2 bases, with 9 bases between them.

CDR3 loop: CASSTSGNYEQYF. In DNA form, the CDR3 reads TGTGCCAGCAGTACTAGCGGGAACTACGAGCAGTACTTC. The gene calls are TRBV27 and TRBJ2-7, with TRBD2 matching over 10 bases. Germline V CDR1 and CDR2: MNHEY, SMNVEV (reference sequence). The CDR3 spans 13 residues. V was clipped by 5 bases and J by 3 bases; unmatched bases: 1.

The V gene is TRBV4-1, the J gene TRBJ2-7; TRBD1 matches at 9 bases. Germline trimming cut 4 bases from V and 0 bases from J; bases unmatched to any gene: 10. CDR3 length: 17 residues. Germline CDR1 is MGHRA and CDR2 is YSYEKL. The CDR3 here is CASSLKRGTGSSYEQYF. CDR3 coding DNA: TGCGCCAGCAGCCTCAAGAGGGGGACAGGGAGCTCCTACGAGCAGTACTTC.

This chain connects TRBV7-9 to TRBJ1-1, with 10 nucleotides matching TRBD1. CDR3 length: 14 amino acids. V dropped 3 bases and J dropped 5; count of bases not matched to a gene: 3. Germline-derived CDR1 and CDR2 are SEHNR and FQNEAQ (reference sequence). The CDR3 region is CASSLTGGRTEAFF. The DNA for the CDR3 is TGTGCCAGCAGCTTGACAGGGGGCAGGACTGAAGCTTTCTTT. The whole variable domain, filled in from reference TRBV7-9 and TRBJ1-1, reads DTGVSQNPRHKITKRGQNVTFRCDPISEHNRLYWYRQTLGQGPEFLTYFQNEAQLEKSRLLSDRFSAERPKGSFSTLEIQRTEQGDSAMYLCASSLTGGRTEAFFGQGTRLTVV.

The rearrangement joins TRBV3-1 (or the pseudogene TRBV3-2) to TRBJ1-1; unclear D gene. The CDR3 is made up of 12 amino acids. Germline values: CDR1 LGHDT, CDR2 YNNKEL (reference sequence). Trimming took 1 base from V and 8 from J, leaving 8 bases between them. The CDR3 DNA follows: TGTGCCAGCAGCCAAGGGAGCGGGGAAGCTTTCTTT. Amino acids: CASSQGSGEAFF.

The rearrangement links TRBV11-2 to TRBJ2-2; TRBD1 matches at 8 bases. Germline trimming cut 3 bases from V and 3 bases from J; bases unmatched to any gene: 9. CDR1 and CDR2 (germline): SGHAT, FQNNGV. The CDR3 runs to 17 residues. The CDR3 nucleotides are TGTGCCAGCAGCTTTAAGTCAGGGGGCGGGCACACCGGGGAGCTGTTTTTT. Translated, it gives CASSFKSGGGHTGELFF.

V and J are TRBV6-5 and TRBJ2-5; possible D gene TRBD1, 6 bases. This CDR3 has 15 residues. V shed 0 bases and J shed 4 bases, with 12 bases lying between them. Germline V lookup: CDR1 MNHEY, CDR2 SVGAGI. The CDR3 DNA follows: TGTGCCAGCAGTTACTCCTCCAGGGGTTCAGAGACCCAGTACTTC. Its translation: CASSYSSRGSETQYF.

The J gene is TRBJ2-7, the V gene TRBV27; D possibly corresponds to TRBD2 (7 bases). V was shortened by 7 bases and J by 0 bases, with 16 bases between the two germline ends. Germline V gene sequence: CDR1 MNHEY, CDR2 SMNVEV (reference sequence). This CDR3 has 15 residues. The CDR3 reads CASTLRGGASYEQYF. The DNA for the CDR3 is TGTGCCAGCACCCTACGAGGGGGGGCCTCCTACGAGCAGTACTTC.

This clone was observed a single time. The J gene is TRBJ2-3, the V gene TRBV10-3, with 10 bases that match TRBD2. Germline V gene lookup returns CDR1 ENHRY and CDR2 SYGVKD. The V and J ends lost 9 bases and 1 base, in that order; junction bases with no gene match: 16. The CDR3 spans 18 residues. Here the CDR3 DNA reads TGTGCCATATCGGAAACCGGGGCTAGCGGGAGCGGCACAGATACGCAGTATTTT. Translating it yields CAISETGASGSGTDTQYF.

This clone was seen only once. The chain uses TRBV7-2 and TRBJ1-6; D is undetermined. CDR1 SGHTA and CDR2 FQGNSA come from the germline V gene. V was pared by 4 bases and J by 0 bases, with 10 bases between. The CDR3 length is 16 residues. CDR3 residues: CASSSMMSSYNSPLHF. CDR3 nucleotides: TGTGCCAGCAGCTCAATGATGAGCTCCTATAATTCACCCCTCCACTTT.

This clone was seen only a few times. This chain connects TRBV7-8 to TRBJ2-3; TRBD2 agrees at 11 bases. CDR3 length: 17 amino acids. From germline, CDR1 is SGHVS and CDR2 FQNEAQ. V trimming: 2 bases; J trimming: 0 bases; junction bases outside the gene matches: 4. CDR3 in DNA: TGTGCCAGCAGCTTACCAACTAGCGGGAGTAGCACAGATACGCAGTATTTT. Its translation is CASSLPTSGSSTDTQYF.

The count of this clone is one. The CDR3 sequence: CASSPASASQQYF. Here the CDR3 DNA reads TGTGCCAGCAGCCCAGCATCGGCTAGCCAGCAGTATTTT. The V call is TRBV11-3, the J call TRBJ2-3, with D tentatively TRBD2 (5 bases). V was clipped by 5 bases and J by 11 bases, with 17 bases between them. This CDR3 is 13 amino acids long. Per germline, CDR1 SGHNT and CDR2 YENEEA.

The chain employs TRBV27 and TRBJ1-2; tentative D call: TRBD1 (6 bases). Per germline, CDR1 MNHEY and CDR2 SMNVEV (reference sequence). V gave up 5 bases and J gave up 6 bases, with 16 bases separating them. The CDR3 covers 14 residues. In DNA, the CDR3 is TGTGCCAGCAGTACAGGGCTTAAAGTTGATGGCTACACCTTC. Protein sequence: CASSTGLKVDGYTF.

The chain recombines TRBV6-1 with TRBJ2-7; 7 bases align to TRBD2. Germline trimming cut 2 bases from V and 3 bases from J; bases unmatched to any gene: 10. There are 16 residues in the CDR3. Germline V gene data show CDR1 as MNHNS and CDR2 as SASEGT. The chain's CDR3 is CASSELGGEGNYEQYF. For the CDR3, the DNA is TGTGCCAGCAGTGAATTGGGGGGGGAGGGGAACTACGAGCAGTACTTC.

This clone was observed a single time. The CDR3 here is CASSPTTGQGGLEQFF. CDR3 coding DNA: TGTGCCAGCTCACCAACGACGGGACAGGGCGGGTTGGAGCAGTTCTTC. The chain joins TRBV18 to TRBJ2-1, with TRBD1 matching 9 bases. Germline V gene lookup returns CDR1 KGHSH and CDR2 LQKENI. The CDR3 is 16 amino acids. V lost 2 bases and J lost 10; bases outside the gene matches: 12.

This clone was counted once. The CDR3 DNA follows: TGCGCCAGCAGCTTGGGTCCGGGACAGTTCACAGATACGCAGTATTTT. It specifies CASSLGPGQFTDTQYF. The chain recombines TRBV5-1 with TRBJ2-3; 7 bases match TRBD1. The CDR3 covers 16 residues. Losses at the gene ends were 0 bases for V and 2 bases for J; bases not matched to a gene: 6. Germline-derived CDR1 and CDR2 are SGHRS and YFSETQ. Complete variable domain (other parts from reference TRBV5-1 and TRBJ2-3): KAGVTQTPRYLIKTRGQQVTLSCSPISGHRSVSWYQQTPGQGLQFLFEYFSETQRNKGNFPGRFSGRQFSNSRSEMNVSTLELGDSALYLCASSLGPGQFTDTQYFGPGTRLTVL.

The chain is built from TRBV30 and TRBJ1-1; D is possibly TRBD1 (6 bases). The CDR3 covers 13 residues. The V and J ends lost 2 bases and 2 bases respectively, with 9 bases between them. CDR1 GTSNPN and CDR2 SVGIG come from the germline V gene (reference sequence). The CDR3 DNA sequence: TGTGCCTGGAGTAAGACAGGAAACACTGAAGCTTTCTTT. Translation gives CAWSKTGNTEAFF.

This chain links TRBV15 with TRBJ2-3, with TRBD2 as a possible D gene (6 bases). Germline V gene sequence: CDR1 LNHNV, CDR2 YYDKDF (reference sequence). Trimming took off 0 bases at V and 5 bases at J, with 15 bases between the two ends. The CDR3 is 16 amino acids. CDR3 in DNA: TGTGCCACCAGCAGAGATCGGACGGGAGTTATAGATACGCAGTATTTT. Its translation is CATSRDRTGVIDTQYF.

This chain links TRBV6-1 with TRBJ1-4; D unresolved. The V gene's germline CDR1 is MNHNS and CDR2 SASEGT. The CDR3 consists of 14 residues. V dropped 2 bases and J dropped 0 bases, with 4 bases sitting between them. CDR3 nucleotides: TGTGCCAGCAGTGAAACAGCAACTAATGAAAAACTGTTTTTT. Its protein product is CASSETATNEKLFF.

In nucleotides, the CDR3 is TGTGCCTGGAGTGTCCTCGGGACAGCCTATGGCTACACCTTC. The encoded protein is CAWSVLGTAYGYTF. The gene calls are TRBV30 and TRBJ1-2; 7 positions agree with TRBD1. The ends lost 0 bases at V and 4 bases at J; junction bases unmatched: 5. The germline V gene encodes CDR1 GTSNPN and CDR2 SVGIG (reference sequence). CDR3 length: 14 residues.

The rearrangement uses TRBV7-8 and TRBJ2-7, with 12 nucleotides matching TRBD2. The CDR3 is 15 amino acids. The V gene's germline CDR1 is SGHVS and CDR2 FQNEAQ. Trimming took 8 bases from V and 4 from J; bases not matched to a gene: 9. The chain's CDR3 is CASGGASGRGYEQYF. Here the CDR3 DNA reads TGTGCCAGCGGCGGTGCTAGCGGGAGGGGATACGAGCAGTACTTC.

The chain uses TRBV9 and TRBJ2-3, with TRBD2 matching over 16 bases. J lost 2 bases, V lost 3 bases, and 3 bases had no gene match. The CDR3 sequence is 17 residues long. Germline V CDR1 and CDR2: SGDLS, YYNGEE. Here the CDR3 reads CASSGGLAGGFTDTQYF. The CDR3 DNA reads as TGTGCCAGCAGCGGGGGACTAGCGGGAGGGTTCACAGATACGCAGTATTTT. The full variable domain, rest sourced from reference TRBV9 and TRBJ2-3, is DSGVTQTPKHLITATGQRVTLRCSPRSGDLSVYWYQQSLDQGLQFLIQYYNGEERAKGNILERFSAQQFPDLHSELNLSSLELGDSALYFCASSGGLAGGFTDTQYFGPGTRLTVL.

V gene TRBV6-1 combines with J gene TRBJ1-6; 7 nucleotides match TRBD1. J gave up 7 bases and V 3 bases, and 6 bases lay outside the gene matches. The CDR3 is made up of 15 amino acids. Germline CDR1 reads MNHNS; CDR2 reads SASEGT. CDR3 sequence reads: CASSEGDRDNSPLHF. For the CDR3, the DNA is TGTGCCAGCAGTGAGGGAGACAGGGACAATTCACCCCTCCACTTT.

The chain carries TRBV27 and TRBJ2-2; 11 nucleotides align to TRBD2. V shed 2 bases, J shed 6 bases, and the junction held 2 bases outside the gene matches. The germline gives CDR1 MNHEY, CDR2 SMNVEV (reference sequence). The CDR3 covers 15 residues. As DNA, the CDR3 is TGTGCCAGCAGTTTAGGTAGCGGGAGGGCCGGGGAGCTGTTTTTT. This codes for CASSLGSGRAGELFF.

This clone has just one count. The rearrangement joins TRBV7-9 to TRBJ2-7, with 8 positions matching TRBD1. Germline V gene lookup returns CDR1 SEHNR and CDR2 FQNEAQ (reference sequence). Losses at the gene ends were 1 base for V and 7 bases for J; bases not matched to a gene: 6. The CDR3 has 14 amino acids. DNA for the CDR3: TGTGCCAGCAGCTTAGGGACAGGGAATCAAGAGCAGTACTTC. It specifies CASSLGTGNQEQYF.

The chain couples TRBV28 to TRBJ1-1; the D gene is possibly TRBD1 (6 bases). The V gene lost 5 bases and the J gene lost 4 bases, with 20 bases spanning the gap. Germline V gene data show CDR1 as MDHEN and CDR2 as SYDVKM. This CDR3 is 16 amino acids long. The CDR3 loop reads CASSPIQGRRVTEAFF. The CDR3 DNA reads TGTGCCAGCAGTCCCATACAGGGCCGAAGGGTCACTGAAGCTTTCTTT.

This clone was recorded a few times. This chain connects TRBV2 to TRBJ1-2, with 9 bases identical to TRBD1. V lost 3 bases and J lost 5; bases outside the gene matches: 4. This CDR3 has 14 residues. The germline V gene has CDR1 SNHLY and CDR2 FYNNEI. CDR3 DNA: TGTGCCAGCAGTGATGCGGGGACAGGGTATGGCTACACCTTC. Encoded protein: CASSDAGTGYGYTF.